These 21 T cell receptor beta chains were all obtained from the same sample, sequenced in a study of CD8+CD57+ T cells in acquired aplastic anemia. Investigators profiled TCR beta VDJ and CDR3 from genomic DNA template. TCRdb analysed the reads with MiXCR anew, one entry per CDR3 protein. The sample carries roughly 500,000 distinct CDR3 sequences, about a third recorded once. Individuals selected for sequencing had exhibited CD8+CD57+ cell expansion on flow cytometry. The sample taken for sequencing was sorted CD4+, CD8+, or CD8+CD57+ T cells (not recorded which) from PBMCs. The source is a human donor with aplastic anemia.

The rearrangement joins TRBV27 to TRBJ2-7; no clear D gene. The V and J ends lost 7 bases and 0 bases respectively, with 16 bases between them. This CDR3 is built from 15 residues. In germline, CDR1 is MNHEY, CDR2 SMNVEV (reference sequence). CDR3 sequence reads: CASKPQGMSSYEQYF. CDR3 nucleotides: TGTGCCAGCAAACCCCAAGGGATGAGCTCCTACGAGCAGTACTTC.

This clonotype was recorded at least ten times. V usage is TRBV7-2 and J usage is TRBJ1-6; D is unresolved. Germline V gene sequence: CDR1 SGHTA, CDR2 FQGNSA. V was cut by 2 bases and J by 0 bases, with 17 bases left in between. The CDR3 has 19 residues. The CDR3 sequence: CASSLSMSSVSSYNSPLHF. The CDR3 nucleotides are TGTGCCAGCAGCTTATCGATGAGTTCGGTAAGCTCCTATAATTCACCCCTCCACTTT.

This clonotype was found a few times. This chain connects TRBV5-1 to TRBJ2-5, with 7 bases aligning to TRBD1. This CDR3 spans 15 amino acids. The ends lost 4 bases at V and 5 bases at J; junction bases unmatched: 11. CDR1 is SGHRS and CDR2 is YFSETQ in the germline V gene. CDR3 sequence (DNA): TGCGCCAGCAGCCCTGGGACAGTCGAGGAGGAGACCCAGTACTTC. This encodes CASSPGTVEEETQYF.

The table lists this clonotype with many counts. The chain carries TRBV15 and TRBJ2-3; D is ambiguous. This CDR3 is built from 14 residues. V lost 6 bases to trimming and J lost 0 bases, with 10 bases between them. CDR1 is LNHNV and CDR2 is YYDKDF in the germline V gene (reference sequence). The CDR3 spells CATRTGQSTDTQYF. The CDR3, as DNA: TGTGCCACCAGAACTGGGCAGAGCACAGATACGCAGTATTTT.

There are a few counts of this clonotype. The rearrangement links TRBV9 to TRBJ2-3; D might be TRBD1 or TRBD2, each matching 5 bases. Germline V gene data show CDR1 as SGDLS and CDR2 as YYNGEE. Trimming took off 4 bases at V and 4 bases at J, with 22 bases between the two ends. The CDR3 totals 17 residues. The CDR3 coding sequence is TGTGCCAGCAGCCCAGTCGTTGGGACGGGATCTGCAGATACGCAGTATTTT. As protein: CASSPVVGTGSADTQYF.

A remark on this clonotype: It may be a read error: a sequence one base away is much more abundant. V usage is TRBV7-9 and J usage is TRBJ2-7, with 12 bases aligning to TRBD1. From germline, CDR1 is SEHNR and CDR2 FQNEAQ (reference sequence). This CDR3 has 15 residues. CDR3 protein: CTSSSPGQGAYEQYF. CDR3 bases: TGTACCAGCAGCTCACCGGGACAGGGGGCTTACGAGCAGTACTTC.

This clonotype appeared many times. V and J are TRBV2 and TRBJ1-2, with a possible D match to TRBD1 (6 bases). The V gene lost 7 bases and the J gene lost 0 bases, with 15 bases spanning the gap. The V gene's germline CDR1 is SNHLY and CDR2 FYNNEI. The CDR3 consists of 15 residues. The CDR3 DNA is TGTGCCAGCACTAGGGGGACCCATACTAACTATGGCTACACCTTC. Translation: CASTRGTHTNYGYTF.

The chain carries TRBV15 and TRBJ1-2; D is unresolved. Per germline, CDR1 LNHNV and CDR2 YYDKDF (reference sequence). This CDR3 has 14 residues. V gave up 2 bases and J gave up 4 bases, with 11 bases separating them. CDR3 protein: CATSRPERGYGYTF. The CDR3 region has the DNA TGTGCCACCAGCAGACCCGAACGGGGCTATGGCTACACCTTC.

The chain combines TRBV7-9 with TRBJ1-2; TRBD1 matches 8 bases. The CDR3 sequence is 14 residues long. The ends lost 6 bases at V and 6 bases at J; junction bases unmatched: 9. CDR1 is SEHNR, CDR2 FQNEAQ, per germline (reference sequence). The CDR3, as DNA: TGTGCCAGCAGTGCTGGACAGGGCCTGGATGGCTACACCTTC. It codes for CASSAGQGLDGYTF.

This clonotype was counted many times. This sequence joins TRBV12-3 or TRBV12-4 and TRBJ2-7; no clear D gene. The ends were cut back, 0 bases at V and 2 bases at J, with 8 bases in the middle. CDR3 length: 14 residues. CDR3 nucleotides: TGTGCCAGCAGTTTAGCGCTCAGAGCCTACGAGCAGTACTTC. Its protein product is CASSLALRAYEQYF.

This clonotype was counted between two and nine times. V is TRBV5-1 and J is TRBJ2-7; D uncertain. Germline V lookup: CDR1 SGHRS, CDR2 YFSETQ. Between the trimmed V and J ends, which lost 2 bases and 3 bases, there was a span of 18 bases. This CDR3 region has 16 residues. CDR3 sequence: CASSFWYTLAFYEQYF. In DNA, the CDR3 is TGCGCCAGCAGCTTCTGGTACACCTTAGCCTTCTACGAGCAGTACTTC.

This chain links TRBV15 with TRBJ1-2; D is perhaps TRBD1 (5 bases). There are 13 residues in the CDR3. From germline, CDR1 is LNHNV and CDR2 YYDKDF (reference sequence). V was clipped by 3 bases and J by 7 bases, with 12 bases between them. The chain's CDR3 is CATSRGRPGGYTF. CDR3 coding DNA: TGTGCCACCAGCAGGGGACGGCCCGGTGGCTACACCTTC.

This clonotype was seen only a few times. The chain joins TRBV7-2 to TRBJ2-5, with 10 bases fitting TRBD2. The V gene end was trimmed by 3 bases and the J gene end by 5 bases; junction bases not matched to a gene: 6. This CDR3 has 15 amino acids. The germline V gene encodes CDR1 SGHTA and CDR2 FQGNSA. CDR3 loop: CASSFLAGVGETQYF. The CDR3 DNA reads TGTGCCAGCAGCTTTCTAGCGGGGGTTGGGGAGACCCAGTACTTC.

The sample holds many counts of this clonotype. The V call is TRBV20-1, the J call TRBJ2-7, with D possibly being TRBD1 (5 bases). The germline CDR1 and CDR2 sequences are DFQATT and SNEGSKA (reference sequence). The V and J ends lost 5 bases and 6 bases respectively, with 17 bases between them. This CDR3 has 13 amino acids. CDR3 DNA: TGCAGTGCTCAACCCCCTCGACAGTCCGAGCAGTACTTC. Its translation is CSAQPPRQSEQYF.

This clonotype has a handful of counts. This rearrangement joins TRBV20-1 to TRBJ2-7; D possibly corresponds to TRBD1 (6 bases). Trimming shortened V by 5 bases and J by 3 bases, and 14 bases separated the two germline ends. This CDR3 comprises 13 residues. The germline V gene encodes CDR1 DFQATT and CDR2 SNEGSKA (reference sequence). CDR3: CSAQTGGGYEQYF. The DNA of the CDR3 is TGCAGTGCTCAAACTGGGGGCGGCTACGAGCAGTACTTC.

This clonotype was seen only a few times. The V call is TRBV2, the J call TRBJ1-6; TRBD1 is a possible D gene (5 bases). There are 14 residues in the CDR3. The V end was cut by 10 bases, the J end by 10 bases, with 20 bases between. Germline V gives CDR1 SNHLY, CDR2 FYNNEI. The chain's CDR3 is CATNLGRGGSPLHF. In DNA form, the CDR3 reads TGTGCCACCAACCTGGGGAGGGGTGGCTCACCCCTCCACTTT.

The chain has TRBV19 and TRBJ2-2; the D gene is possibly TRBD2 (5 bases). Deletions cut 7 bases from V and 6 bases from J, with 15 bases between. Germline CDR1 reads LNHDA; CDR2 reads SQIVND (reference sequence). The CDR3 has 14 amino acids. CDR3 sequence (DNA): TGTGCCAGTAATTGGGCAGGACTGGCCGGGGAGCTGTTTTTT. Translating it yields CASNWAGLAGELFF.

For this clonotype: This sequence may be a read error, since a much larger clone differs from it by one base. The rearrangement links TRBV19 to TRBJ2-7, with 8 bases aligning to TRBD1. V shed 3 bases and J 3 bases; nucleotides not matched to a gene: 7. The CDR3 contains 15 residues. Germline-derived CDR1 and CDR2 are LNHDA and SQIVND (reference sequence). The CDR3 loop reads CASSMRLQGGYEQYF. The CDR3 coding sequence is TGTGCCAGTAGTATGCGTCTACAGGGGGGCTACGAGCAGTACTTC.

This clonotype was seen at least ten times. The J gene is TRBJ1-6, the V gene TRBV2, with TRBD1 as a possible D gene (5 bases). This CDR3 region has 15 residues. CDR1 is SNHLY and CDR2 is FYNNEI in the germline V gene. The V and J ends lost 6 bases and 9 bases respectively, with 18 bases between them. The CDR3 DNA is TGTGCCAGCAGGACGGACATGGGAGGGCTTTCACCCCTCCACTTT. This codes for CASRTDMGGLSPLHF.

The chain links TRBV12-5 to TRBJ2-2; D is ambiguous. Trimming took off 7 bases at V and 3 bases at J, with 6 bases between the two ends. The CDR3 sequence is 12 residues long. Looked up from germline, CDR1 is LGHNT and CDR2 is FRNRAP. CDR3 in DNA: TGTGCTAGTGCCCGGGACACCGGGGAGCTGTTTTTT. Translation gives CASARDTGELFF.

This clonotype has a count of ten or more. The chain employs TRBV10-1 and TRBJ1-1; D ambiguous. The germline V gene has CDR1 WNHNN and CDR2 SYGVQD (reference sequence). The CDR3 sequence is 13 residues long. V was pared by 3 bases and J by 4 bases, with 9 bases between. The CDR3 reads CASSDSRTTEAFF. CDR3 nucleotide sequence: TGCGCCAGCAGTGACTCCAGGACCACTGAAGCTTTCTTT.